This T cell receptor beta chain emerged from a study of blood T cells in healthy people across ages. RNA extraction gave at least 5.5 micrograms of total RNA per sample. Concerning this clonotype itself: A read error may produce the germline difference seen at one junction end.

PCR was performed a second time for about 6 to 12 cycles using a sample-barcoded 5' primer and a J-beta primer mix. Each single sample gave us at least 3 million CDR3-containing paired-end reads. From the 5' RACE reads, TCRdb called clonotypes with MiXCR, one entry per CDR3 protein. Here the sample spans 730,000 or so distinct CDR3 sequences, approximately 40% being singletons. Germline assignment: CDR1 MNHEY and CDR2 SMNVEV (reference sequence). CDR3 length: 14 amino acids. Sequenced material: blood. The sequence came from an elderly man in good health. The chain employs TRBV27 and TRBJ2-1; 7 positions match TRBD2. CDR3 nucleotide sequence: TGTGCCAGCAGTGTATCGATTGGCGGGAGTGAGCAGTTCTTC. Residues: CASSVSIGGSEQFF.